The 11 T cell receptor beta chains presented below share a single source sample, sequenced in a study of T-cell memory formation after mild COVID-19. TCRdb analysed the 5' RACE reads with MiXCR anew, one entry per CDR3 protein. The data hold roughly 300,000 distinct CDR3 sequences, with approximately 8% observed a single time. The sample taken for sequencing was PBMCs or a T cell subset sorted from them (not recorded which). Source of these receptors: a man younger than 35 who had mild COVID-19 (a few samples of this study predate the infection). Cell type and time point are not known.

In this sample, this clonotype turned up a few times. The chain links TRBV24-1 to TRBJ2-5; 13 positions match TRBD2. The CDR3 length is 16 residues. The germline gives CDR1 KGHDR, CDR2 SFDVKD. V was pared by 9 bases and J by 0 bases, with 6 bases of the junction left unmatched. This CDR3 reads CATATSGGPYQETQYF. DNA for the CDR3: TGTGCCACCGCGACTAGCGGGGGGCCGTACCAAGAGACCCAGTACTTC.

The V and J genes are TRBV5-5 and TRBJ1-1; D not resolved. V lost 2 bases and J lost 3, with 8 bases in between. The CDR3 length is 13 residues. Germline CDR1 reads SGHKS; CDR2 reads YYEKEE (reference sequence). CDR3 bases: TGTGCCAGCAGCTTTCTATTGTACACTGAAGCTTTCTTT. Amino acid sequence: CASSFLLYTEAFF.

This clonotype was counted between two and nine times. CDR3 residues: CASSSQGYVRGTQYF. The DNA for the CDR3 is TGTGCCAGCAGTAGTCAAGGATACGTCCGCGGGACCCAGTACTTC. V usage is TRBV6-5 and J usage is TRBJ2-5; the D is unclear. V dropped 5 bases and J dropped 7 bases, with 20 bases sitting between them. CDR1 and CDR2 from the germline V gene are MNHEY and SVGAGI. The CDR3 is made up of 15 amino acids.

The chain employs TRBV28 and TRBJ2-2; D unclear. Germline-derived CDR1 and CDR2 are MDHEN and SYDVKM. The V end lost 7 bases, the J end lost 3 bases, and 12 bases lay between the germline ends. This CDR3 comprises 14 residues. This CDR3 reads CASMKGIDTGELFF. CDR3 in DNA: TGTGCCAGCATGAAGGGCATAGACACCGGGGAGCTGTTTTTT.

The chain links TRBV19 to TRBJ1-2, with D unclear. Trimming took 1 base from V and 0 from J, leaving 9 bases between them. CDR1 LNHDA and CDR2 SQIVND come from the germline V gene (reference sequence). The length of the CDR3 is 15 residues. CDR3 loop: CASSIVAATNYGYTF. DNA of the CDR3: TGTGCCAGTAGTATAGTGGCGGCCACTAACTATGGCTACACCTTC. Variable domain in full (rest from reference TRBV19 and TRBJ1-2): DGGITQSPKYLFRKEGQNVTLSCEQNLNHDAMYWYRQDPGQGLRLIYYSQIVNDFQKGDIAEGYSVSREKKESFPLTVTSAQKNPTAFYLCASSIVAATNYGYTFGSGTRLTVV.

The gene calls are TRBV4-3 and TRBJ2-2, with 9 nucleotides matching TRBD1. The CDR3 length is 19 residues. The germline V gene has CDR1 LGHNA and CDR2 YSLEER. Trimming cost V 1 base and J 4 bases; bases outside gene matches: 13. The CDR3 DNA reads TGCGCCAGCAGCCAAGTTTACTCCCGGGACAGGGTTGGCACCGGGGAGCTGTTTTTT. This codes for CASSQVYSRDRVGTGELFF.

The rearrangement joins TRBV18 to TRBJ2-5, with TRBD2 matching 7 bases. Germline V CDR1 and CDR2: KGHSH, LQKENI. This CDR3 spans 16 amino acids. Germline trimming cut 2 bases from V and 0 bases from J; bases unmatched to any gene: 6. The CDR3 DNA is TGTGCCAGCTCACCATACCTAGCGGCGTACCAAGAGACCCAGTACTTC. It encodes CASSPYLAAYQETQYF.

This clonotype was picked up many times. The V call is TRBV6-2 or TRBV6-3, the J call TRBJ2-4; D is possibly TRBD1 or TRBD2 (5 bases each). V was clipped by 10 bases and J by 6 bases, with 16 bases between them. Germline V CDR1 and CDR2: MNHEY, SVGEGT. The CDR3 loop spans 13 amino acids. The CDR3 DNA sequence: TGTGCCACCGGGACGGTTGCATCAAACATTCAGTACTTC. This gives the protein CATGTVASNIQYF.

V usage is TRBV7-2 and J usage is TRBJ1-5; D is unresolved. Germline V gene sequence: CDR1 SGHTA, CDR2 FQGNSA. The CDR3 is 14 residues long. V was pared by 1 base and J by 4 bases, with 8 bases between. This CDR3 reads CASSLELGNQPQHF. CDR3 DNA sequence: TGTGCCAGCAGCTTAGAACTAGGGAATCAGCCCCAGCATTTT.

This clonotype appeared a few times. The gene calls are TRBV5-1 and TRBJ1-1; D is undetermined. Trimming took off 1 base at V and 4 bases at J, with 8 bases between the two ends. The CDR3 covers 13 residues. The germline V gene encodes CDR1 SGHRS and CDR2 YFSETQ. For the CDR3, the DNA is TGCGCCAGCAGCTTGAGGTTTGGCACTGAAGCTTTCTTT. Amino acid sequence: CASSLRFGTEAFF.

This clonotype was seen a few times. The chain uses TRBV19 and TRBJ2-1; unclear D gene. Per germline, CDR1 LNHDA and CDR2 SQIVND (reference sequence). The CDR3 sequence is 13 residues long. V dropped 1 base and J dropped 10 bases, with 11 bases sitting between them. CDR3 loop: CASSIASVQEQFF. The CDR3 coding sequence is TGTGCCAGTAGTATAGCCTCAGTCCAGGAGCAGTTCTTC.